This TCR beta chain derives from a study of blood T cell repertoires in COVID-19. For the study at large: Specimens from acute and convalescent COVID-19 originated in the United States, Italy and Spain. T cells, B-cell-depleted T cells, or PBMCs provided the cDNA or gDNA that served as material.

J was trimmed by 0 bases and V by 2 bases; bases with no gene match: 3. The CDR3 contains 16 residues. The germline gives CDR1 SGHDN, CDR2 FVKESK. In the authors' workflow: Estimates of nucleated cell counts were drawn from the amplification of reference gene primers. Repertoires were generated with immunoSEQ multiplex PCR, while TCRdb's copy carries only in-frame clones and drops some. The DNA gave D and trimming, while V, J and clone size come from that table. Of about 67,000 clones in the sample, 85% to 90% were seen once. The V call is TRBV14, the J call TRBJ2-2, with 7 bases that match TRBD2. The clonotype comes from a man aged 50 to 59 with active COVID-19. The source material was peripheral blood. CDR3 DNA sequence: TGTGCCAGCAGCCAACGCCTAGCGGCGAACACCGGGGAGCTGTTTTTT. This encodes CASSQRLAANTGELFF.